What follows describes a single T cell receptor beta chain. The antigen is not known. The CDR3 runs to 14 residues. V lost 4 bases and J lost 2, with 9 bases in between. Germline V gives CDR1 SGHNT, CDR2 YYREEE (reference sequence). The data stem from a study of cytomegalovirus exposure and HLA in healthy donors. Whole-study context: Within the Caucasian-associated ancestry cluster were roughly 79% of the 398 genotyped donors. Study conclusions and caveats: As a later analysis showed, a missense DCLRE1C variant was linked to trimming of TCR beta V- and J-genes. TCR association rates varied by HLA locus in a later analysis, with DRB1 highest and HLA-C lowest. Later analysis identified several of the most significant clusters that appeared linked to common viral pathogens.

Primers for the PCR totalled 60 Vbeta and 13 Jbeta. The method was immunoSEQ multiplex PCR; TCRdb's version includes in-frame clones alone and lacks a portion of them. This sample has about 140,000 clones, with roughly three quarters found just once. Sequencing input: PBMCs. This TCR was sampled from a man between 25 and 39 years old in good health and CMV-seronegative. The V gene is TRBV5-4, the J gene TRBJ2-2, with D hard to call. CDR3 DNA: TGTGCCAGCAGCCCACTATACAACACCGGGGAGCTGTTTTTT. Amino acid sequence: CASSPLYNTGELFF.